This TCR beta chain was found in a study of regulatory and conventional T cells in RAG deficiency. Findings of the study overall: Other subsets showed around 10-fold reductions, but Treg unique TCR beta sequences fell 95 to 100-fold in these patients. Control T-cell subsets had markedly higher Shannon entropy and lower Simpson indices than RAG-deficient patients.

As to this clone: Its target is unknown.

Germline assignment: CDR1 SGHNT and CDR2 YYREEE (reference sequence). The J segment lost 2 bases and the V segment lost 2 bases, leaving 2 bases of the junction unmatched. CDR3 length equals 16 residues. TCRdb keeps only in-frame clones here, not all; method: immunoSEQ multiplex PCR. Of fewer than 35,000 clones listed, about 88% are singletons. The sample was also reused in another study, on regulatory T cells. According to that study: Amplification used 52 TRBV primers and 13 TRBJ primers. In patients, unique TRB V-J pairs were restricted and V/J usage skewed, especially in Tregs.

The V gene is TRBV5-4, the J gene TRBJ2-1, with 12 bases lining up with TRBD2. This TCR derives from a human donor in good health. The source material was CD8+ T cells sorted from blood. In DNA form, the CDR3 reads TGTGCCAGCAGCTTCAGACTAGCGGGAGCCTACAATGAGCAGTTCTTC. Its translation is CASSFRLAGAYNEQFF.